The clone carrying this T cell receptor (beta chain) was counted a few times. As yet, its antigen is unknown. Looked up from germline, CDR1 is WSHSY and CDR2 is SAAADI. There are 16 residues in the CDR3. V lost 2 bases and J lost 2; bases outside the gene matches: 7. The authors prepared the TCRbeta library with unique molecular identifiers. One entry per CDR3 protein, called by TCRdb with MiXCR from the PCR reads. This sample has some 830,000 distinct CDR3 sequences; approximately 15% occur once, and the top ten carry approximately 5%. The data are from a study of T-cell reconstitution after alpha-beta-depleted transplantation in children. Study results and limitations: Expanded graft clones numbering several hundred reportedly gave rise to alpha-beta T cells about two months after transplant.

The sequencing used PBMCs, mostly from graft donor cells, collected 360 days after TCRalphabeta/CD19-depleted stem cell transplant. This clonotype was obtained from a male patient under 18 who had a stem cell transplant for acute lymphoblastic leukemia, so the T cells may come from the graft donor. This chain links TRBV10-2 with TRBJ2-5; 8 bases align to TRBD2. CDR3 bases: TGCGCCAGCAGTGAGGGCGCACTAGCGGTACAAGAGACCCAGTACTTC. This codes for CASSEGALAVQETQYF.